This entry concerns a single TCR beta chain. Its antigen remains unknown. The TCRbeta library incorporated unique molecular identifiers. One entry per CDR3 protein results from TCRdb running MiXCR on the PCR reads. The data show 750,000 to 950,000 distinct CDR3 sequences, 15% to 20% seen once. The record originates from a study of T-cell reconstitution after alpha-beta-depleted transplantation in children. Overall study findings and caveats: At around two months after transplant, the alpha-beta T cells were reportedly derived from several hundred expanded clones that came from non-depleted graft cells. Counts and diversity of T cells one year after transplant came mostly from newly produced T cells. Surviving recipient T cells and thymic progenitors accounted for the high day-60 TCRbeta diversity observed in some patients.

CDR3 length equals 18 residues. Trimming at V came to 11 bases and at J to 4 bases, leaving 17 bases not matched to a gene. Germline V gene lookup returns CDR1 SNHLY and CDR2 FYNNEI. The TCR originated in a male patient younger than 18 who had a stem cell transplant for acute lymphoblastic leukemia, so the T cells may come from the graft donor. The specimen was PBMCs, mostly from graft donor cells, collected 360 days after TCRalphabeta/CD19-depleted stem cell transplant. V and J are TRBV2 and TRBJ2-2; 12 nucleotides align to TRBD2. The CDR3 spells CACCLSRLAGAGTGELFF. CDR3 bases: TGTGCCTGCTGCCTCTCGAGACTAGCGGGAGCCGGCACCGGGGAGCTGTTTTTT.